Listed below are T cell receptor beta chains from one sample, sequenced in a study of metastatic and nonmetastatic thyroid tumors. TCRdb recomputed clones from the PCR reads via MiXCR. The sample lists 30,000 to 35,000 clones, 20% to 25% occurring once. The sequenced sample consisted of tumor tissue. Receptor source: a male donor with papillary thyroid cancer or a benign thyroid nodule (not recorded which). Some clones in this sample may be carry-over from other donors' samples. Both conserved end residues are part of each CDR3. The D gene is left open where the match is weak. Size is omitted from some rows. Given values are once, few, many or a class for expanded clones.

cdr3_nt cdr3_aa v_call d_call j_call clone_size
TGTGCCAGCAGTTGGGGACAGGGGTGGAAGGAAAAACTGTTTTTT CASSWGQGWKEKLFF TRBV28 TRBD1 TRBJ1-4 many
TGTGCCAGCAGTTACTCGAATTGGGAGACCCAGTACTTC CASSYSNWETQYF TRBV6-2/TRBV6-3 - TRBJ2-5 many
TGTGCCAGCAGTTTAGTTGGGGGGTCGGTTCAGCCCCAGCATTTT CASSLVGGSVQPQHF TRBV12-3/TRBV12-4 - TRBJ1-5 -
TGTGCCAGCAAAAGCCAAGAGACCCAGTACTTC CASKSQETQYF TRBV28 - TRBJ2-5 few
TGTGCCAGTAGACGATCCGGGGATACGCAGTATTTT CASRRSGDTQYF TRBV19 - TRBJ2-3 many
TGTGCCAGCAAAAAACCGGGACAGGTTAATGAAAAACTGTTTTTT CASKKPGQVNEKLFF TRBV28 TRBD1 TRBJ1-4 many
TGTGCCAGCAGCTCGGGGACCCGCAATCAGCCCCAGCATTTT CASSSGTRNQPQHF TRBV12-3/TRBV12-4 - TRBJ1-5 many
TGCGCCAGCAGCTCCAATCCTGGGCCCTACGAGCAGTACTTC CASSSNPGPYEQYF TRBV5-1 - TRBJ2-7 -
TGTGCCAGCAGCTTAGCAGGCCCTAACTATGGCTACACCTTC CASSLAGPNYGYTF TRBV7-2 - TRBJ1-2 many
TGTGCCAGCAGTCGAGCGGGAGTGAGCACCGGGGAGCTGTTTTTT CASSRAGVSTGELFF TRBV6-1 TRBD2 TRBJ2-2 many
TGTGCCAGCACTGGACAGGGTAGCTACGAGCAGTACTTC CASTGQGSYEQYF TRBV2 TRBD1 TRBJ2-7 -
TGTGCCAGCAGTCCTTCAGCCCAACTTCGGCGCTACACCTTC CASSPSAQLRRYTF TRBV6-1 - TRBJ1-2 few
TGTGCCTTCCGGGACAGGGGATTCTACGAGCAGTACTTC CAFRDRGFYEQYF TRBV30 TRBD1 TRBJ2-7 many
TGCAGTGCTAGGGAGACATTCTACACCTTC CSARETFYTF TRBV20-1 - TRBJ1-2 many
TGTGCCAGAAGTCAGATTAAGGGGGAGCAGTTCTTC CARSQIKGEQFF TRBV7-2 - TRBJ2-1 -
TGTGCCAGCAGCTCGGGACAGGGTTATTCACCCCTCCACTTT CASSSGQGYSPLHF TRBV5-4 TRBD1 TRBJ1-6 many
TGTGCCAGCAGCGCCAGGGGTGACGGGGAGCTGTTTTTT CASSARGDGELFF TRBV7-2 - TRBJ2-2 many
TGTGCCAGCAGCTATGTCGCGGGAGGAGACAATGAGCAGTTCTTC CASSYVAGGDNEQFF TRBV7-9 TRBD2 TRBJ2-1 many
TGTGCCAGCAGCCCGAATAGCGGAGGACTCTACGAGCAGTACTTC CASSPNSGGLYEQYF TRBV12-3/TRBV12-4 - TRBJ2-7 -
TGCAGTGCTAGGTCCCCGGGGTTACTAGCGGGAGGTGAGCAGTTCTTC CSARSPGLLAGGEQFF TRBV20-1 TRBD2 TRBJ2-1 -
TGTGCCAGCATTTACGACGATCAGCGACCACGCTACAATGAGCAGTTCTTC CASIYDDQRPRYNEQFF TRBV6-2/TRBV6-3 - TRBJ2-1 few
TGTGCCAGCAGCTTAGTGTCGGATTCCTACGAGCAGTACTTC CASSLVSDSYEQYF TRBV7-9 - TRBJ2-7 medium-sized